A single sample gave rise to the 5 T cell receptor beta chains below, sequenced in a study of graft-versus-host responses after intestinal transplantation. The data were produced by immunoSEQ multiplex PCR, yet TCRdb's version contains in-frame clones alone and is incomplete. The profile shows some 13,000 clones, roughly 35% of them singletons. This sample comprised alloreactive CD4+ T cells from a mixed lymphocyte reaction culture, obtained before intestinal transplant. Subset in this sample: CFSE-low proliferating T cells sorted from approximately 6-day pre-transplant mixed lymphocyte reaction (GvH or HvG direction). These receptors all come from a human patient who received an intestinal transplant.

The J gene is TRBJ2-7, the V gene TRBV5-1; 8 nucleotides line up with TRBD2. Trimming took 0 bases from V and 1 from J; bases not matched to a gene: 6. Germline CDR1 is SGHRS and CDR2 is YFSETQ. The CDR3 runs to 16 residues. This CDR3 is CASSLAIGGGSYEQYF. The CDR3 nucleotides read TGCGCCAGCAGCTTGGCAATCGGGGGGGGATCCTACGAGCAGTACTTC.

This clone was counted between two and nine times. V gene TRBV5-1 combines with J gene TRBJ2-1; D remains ambiguous. The CDR3 extends over 11 amino acids. CDR1 is SGHRS and CDR2 is YFSETQ in the germline V gene. V was shortened by 3 bases and J by 4 bases, with 2 bases between the two germline ends. The CDR3 here is CASSSYNEQFF. The CDR3 region has the DNA TGCGCCAGCAGCTCATACAATGAGCAGTTCTTC.

V and J are TRBV11-2 and TRBJ2-3, with 9 bases matching TRBD1. The CDR3 contains 15 residues. Germline-derived CDR1 and CDR2 are SGHAT and FQNNGV. The V gene end was trimmed by 4 bases and the J gene end by 2 bases; junction bases not matched to a gene: 4. CDR3 loop: CASSSTGGTTDTQYF. For the CDR3, the DNA is TGTGCCAGCAGCTCGACAGGGGGGACCACAGATACGCAGTATTTT.

The gene calls are TRBV7-2 and TRBJ2-1; 11 bases align to TRBD2. The germline gives CDR1 SGHTA, CDR2 FQGNSA. V shed 6 bases and J 0 bases; nucleotides not matched to a gene: 4. The CDR3 covers 16 residues. In DNA, the CDR3 is TGTGCCAGCAGGCGAACTAGCGGGGGCTCCTACAATGAGCAGTTCTTC. It codes for CASRRTSGGSYNEQFF.

This CDR3 reads CASSESGGTEAFF. CDR3 in DNA: TGCGCCAGCAGTGAGTCGGGGGGAACTGAAGCTTTCTTT. This chain connects TRBV10-2 to TRBJ1-1; the D gene is possibly TRBD1 (5 bases). The CDR3 consists of 13 residues. V lost 0 bases and J 5 bases, leaving 7 bases between the germline ends. The germline CDR1 and CDR2 sequences are WSHSY and SAAADI.